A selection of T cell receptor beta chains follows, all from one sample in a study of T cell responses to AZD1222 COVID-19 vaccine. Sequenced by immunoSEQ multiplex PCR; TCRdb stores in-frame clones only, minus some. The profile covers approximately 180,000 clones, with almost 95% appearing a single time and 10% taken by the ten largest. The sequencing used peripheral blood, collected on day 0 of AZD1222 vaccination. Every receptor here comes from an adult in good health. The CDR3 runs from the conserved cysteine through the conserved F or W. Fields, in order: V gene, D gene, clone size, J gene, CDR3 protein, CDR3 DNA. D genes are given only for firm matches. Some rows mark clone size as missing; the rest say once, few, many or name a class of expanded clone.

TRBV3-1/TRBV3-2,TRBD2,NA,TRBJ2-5,CASSPGTSGIGSSETQYF,TGTGCCAGCAGCCCCGGGACTAGCGGGATTGGGTCCTCGGAGACCCAGTACTTC
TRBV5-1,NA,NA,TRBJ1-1,CASSLWADTEAFF,TGCGCCAGCAGCTTGTGGGCCGACACTGAAGCTTTCTTT
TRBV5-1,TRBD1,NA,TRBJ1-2,CASRRTGTGDYGYTF,TGCGCCAGCAGACGGACCGGGACAGGGGACTATGGCTACACCTTC
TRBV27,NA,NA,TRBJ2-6,CASSPTRAAGANVLTF,TGTGCCAGCAGTCCTACTCGAGCTGCAGGGGCCAACGTCCTGACTTTC
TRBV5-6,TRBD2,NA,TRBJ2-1,CASSGGRNEQFF,TGTGCCAGCAGTGGCGGGAGGAATGAGCAGTTCTTC
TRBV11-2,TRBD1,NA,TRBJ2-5,CASSRDRAIETQYF,TGTGCCAGCAGCCGTGACAGGGCCATAGAGACCCAGTACTTC
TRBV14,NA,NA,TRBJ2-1,CASSQDMETLAGNEQFF,TGTGCCAGCAGCCAAGATATGGAGACTCTGGCGGGCAATGAGCAGTTCTTC
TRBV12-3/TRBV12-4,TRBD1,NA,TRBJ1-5,CASSDRGQPQHF,TGTGCCAGCAGTGACAGGGGTCAGCCCCAGCATTTT
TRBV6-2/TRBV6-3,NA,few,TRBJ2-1,CASSYREYNEQFF,TGTGCCAGCAGTTACAGGGAATACAATGAGCAGTTCTTC
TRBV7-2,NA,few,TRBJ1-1,CASNKGGNTEAFF,TGTGCCAGCAACAAGGGGGGGAACACTGAAGCTTTCTTT
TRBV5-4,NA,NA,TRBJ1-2,CASSLGSSGYTF,TGTGCCAGCAGCTTGGGCAGCAGCGGCTACACCTTC
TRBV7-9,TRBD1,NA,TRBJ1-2,CASSSGTRQGLWDGYTF,TGTGCCAGCAGCTCCGGGACGAGACAGGGCCTGTGGGATGGCTACACCTTC
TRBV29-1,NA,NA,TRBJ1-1,CSVVQGTTEAFF,TGCAGCGTTGTCCAGGGTACCACTGAAGCTTTCTTT
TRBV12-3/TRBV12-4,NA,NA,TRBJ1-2,CASSLFGASYTF,TGTGCCAGCAGTTTGTTCGGGGCAAGCTACACCTTC
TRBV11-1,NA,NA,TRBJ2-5,CASSLARLQTQYF,TGTGCCAGCAGCTTAGCACGCTTGCAGACCCAGTACTTC
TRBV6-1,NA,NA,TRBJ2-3,CASSERYTDTQYF,TGTGCCAGCAGTGAGCGGTACACAGATACGCAGTATTTT
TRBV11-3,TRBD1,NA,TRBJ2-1,CACDSGTAYNEQFF,TGTGCCTGCGACTCCGGGACAGCCTACAATGAGCAGTTCTTC
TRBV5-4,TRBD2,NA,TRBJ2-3,CASSPANILAGITDTQYF,TGTGCCAGCAGCCCGGCCAATATACTAGCGGGGATAACAGATACGCAGTATTTT
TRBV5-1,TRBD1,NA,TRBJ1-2,CASSPGTGNYGYTF,TGCGCCAGCAGCCCGGGGACAGGGAACTATGGCTACACCTTC
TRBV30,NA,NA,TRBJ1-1,CAWSVRGPNKAFF,TGTGCCTGGAGTGTAAGGGGACCTAACAAAGCTTTCTTT
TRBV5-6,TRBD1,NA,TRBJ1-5,CASSVQGALFSPQHF,TGTGCCAGCAGCGTGCAGGGGGCCCTTTTCTCGCCCCAGCATTTT
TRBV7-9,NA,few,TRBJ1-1,CASTHTWTEAFF,TGTGCCAGCACTCATACGTGGACTGAAGCTTTCTTT
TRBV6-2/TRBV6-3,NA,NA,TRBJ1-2,CASSSERVVYGYTF,TGTGCCAGCAGCTCGGAGAGGGTGGTCTATGGCTACACCTTC
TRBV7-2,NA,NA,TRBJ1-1,CASSWGGEPEAFF,TGTGCCAGCAGCTGGGGTGGCGAGCCTGAAGCTTTCTTT
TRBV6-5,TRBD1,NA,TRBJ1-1,CASTLLQTGSTEAFF,TGTGCCAGCACCCTACTTCAGACAGGGTCCACTGAAGCTTTCTTT
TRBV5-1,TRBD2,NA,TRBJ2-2,CASSDRDYLYTGELFF,TGCGCCAGCAGCGACCGGGACTACTTATACACCGGGGAGCTGTTTTTT
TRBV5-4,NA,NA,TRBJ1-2,CASSPETANPHGYTF,TGTGCCAGCAGCCCGGAGACCGCGAACCCTCATGGCTACACCTTC
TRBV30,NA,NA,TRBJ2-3,CAWSVSLSWTDTQYF,TGTGCCTGGAGTGTCAGTCTTTCTTGGACAGATACGCAGTATTTT
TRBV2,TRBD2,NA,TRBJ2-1,CASRGGTAFVLRKFF,TGTGCCAGCAGGGGGGGGACGGCATTTGTATTAAGGAAGTTCTTC
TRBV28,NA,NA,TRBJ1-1,CASSFLLGGGAAEAFF,TGTGCCAGCAGTTTCCTCCTGGGGGGGGGCGCGGCTGAAGCTTTCTTT
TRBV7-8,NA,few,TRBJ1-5,CASSTAGAPGQPQHF,TGTGCCAGCAGTACGGCAGGGGCCCCGGGGCAGCCCCAGCATTTT
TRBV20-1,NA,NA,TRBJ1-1,CSARSNTEAFF,TGCAGTGCTAGATCGAACACTGAAGCTTTCTTT
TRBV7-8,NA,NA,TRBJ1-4,CASSLRAWGATNEKLFF,TGTGCCAGCAGCTTGAGGGCCTGGGGTGCAACTAATGAAAAACTGTTTTTT
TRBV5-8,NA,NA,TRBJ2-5,CASSLGGPTSETQYF,TGTGCCAGCAGCTTGGGGGGGCCAACCTCGGAGACCCAGTACTTC
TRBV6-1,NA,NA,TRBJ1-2,CASSEPANYGYTF,TGTGCCAGCAGTGAACCGGCTAACTATGGCTACACCTTC
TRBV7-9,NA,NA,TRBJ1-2,CASSLGQGRDYGYTF,TGTGCCAGCAGCTTAGGTCAAGGGAGGGACTATGGCTACACCTTC
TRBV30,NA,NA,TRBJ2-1,CAWSPGLDREQFF,TGTGCCTGGAGTCCGGGACTCGACCGCGAGCAGTTCTTC
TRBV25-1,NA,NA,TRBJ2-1,CASSNTGMDEQFF,TGTGCCAGCAGTAATACAGGGATGGATGAGCAGTTCTTC
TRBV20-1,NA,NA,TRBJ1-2,CSAAREGGYTF,TGCAGTGCGGCCCGAGAGGGTGGCTACACCTTC
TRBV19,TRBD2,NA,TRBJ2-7,CASSGTSGRASYEQYF,TGTGCCAGTAGTGGGACTAGCGGGAGGGCCTCCTACGAGCAGTACTTC
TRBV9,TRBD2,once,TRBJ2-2,CASSVEGLAVNTGELFF,TGTGCCAGCAGCGTAGAGGGACTAGCGGTGAACACCGGGGAGCTGTTTTTT
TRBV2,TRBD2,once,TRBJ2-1,CASGGTSGRVEQFF,TGTGCCAGCGGAGGGACTAGCGGGAGAGTTGAGCAGTTCTTC
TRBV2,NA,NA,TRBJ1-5,CASSEGGIGQPQHF,TGTGCCAGCAGTGAGGGGGGGATAGGTCAGCCCCAGCATTTT
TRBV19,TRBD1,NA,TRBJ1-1,CASSWDREGNTEAFF,TGTGCCAGTAGTTGGGACAGGGAGGGGAACACTGAAGCTTTCTTT
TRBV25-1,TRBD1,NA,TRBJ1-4,CASSDPGTAGEKLFF,TGTGCCAGCAGTGACCCCGGGACAGCGGGGGAAAAACTGTTTTTT
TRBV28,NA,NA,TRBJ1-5,CATGWTVSNQPQHF,TGTGCCACCGGGTGGACAGTGAGCAATCAGCCCCAGCATTTT
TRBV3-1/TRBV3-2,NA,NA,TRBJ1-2,CASLGGSYGYTF,TGTGCCAGCTTAGGAGGGAGCTATGGCTACACCTTC
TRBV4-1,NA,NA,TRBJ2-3,CASSQDETDTQYF,TGCGCCAGCAGCCAAGATGAGACGGATACGCAGTATTTT
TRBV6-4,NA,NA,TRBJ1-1,CASSPGSSSGGRGAFF,TGTGCCAGCAGCCCCGGATCGTCCTCGGGCGGTAGAGGAGCTTTCTTT
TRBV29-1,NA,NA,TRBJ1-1,CSVETPTSPEAFF,TGCAGCGTTGAGACCCCAACGAGCCCTGAAGCTTTCTTT
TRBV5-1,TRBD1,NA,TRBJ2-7,CASSFGTDTYEQYF,TGCGCCAGCAGCTTTGGGACAGACACCTACGAGCAGTACTTC
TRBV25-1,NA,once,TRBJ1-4,CASSGVTAREKLFF,TGTGCCAGCAGTGGAGTCACGGCCAGGGAAAAACTGTTTTTT
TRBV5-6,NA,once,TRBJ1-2,CASSPEDLTNYGYTF,TGTGCCAGCAGCCCCGAGGATTTGACTAACTATGGCTACACCTTC
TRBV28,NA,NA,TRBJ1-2,CASTNVNYGYTF,TGTGCCAGCACCAACGTTAACTATGGCTACACCTTC
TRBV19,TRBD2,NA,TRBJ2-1,CASSYLTSDSYNEQFF,TGTGCCAGTAGTTACCTGACTAGCGATTCCTACAATGAGCAGTTCTTC
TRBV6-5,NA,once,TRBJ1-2,CASSSEIPNYGYTF,TGTGCCAGCAGTTCAGAAATTCCTAACTATGGCTACACCTTC